Below are 4 T cell receptor beta chains sequenced from a single sample in a study of blood T cells in healthy people across ages. For the second PCR, which ran for roughly 6 to 12 cycles, a sample-barcoded 5' primer and a J-beta primer mix were used. TCRdb redid the calling of the 5' RACE reads with MiXCR, one entry per CDR3 protein. In the table there are 800,000 or so distinct CDR3 sequences, 60% to 80% of which are singletons. What was sequenced was blood. The receptors were sampled from a man aged 25-45 years in good health.

Details on this clonotype: This may be a read error, as it is one base from a much larger clone. The V call is TRBV20-1, the J call TRBJ2-7; 9 bases map to TRBD2. Germline CDR1 and CDR2: DFQATT and SNEGSKA (reference sequence). The ends lost 5 bases at V and 3 bases at J; junction bases unmatched: 8. This CDR3 spans 14 amino acids. The chain's CDR3 is CSAGVNSGGYEQYF. The DNA for the CDR3 is TGCAGTGCTGGAGTAAATAGCGGGGGCTACGAGCAGTACTTC.

This chain links TRBV14 with TRBJ1-2, with no clear D. Trimming pared 1 base from V and 6 bases from J, leaving 9 bases between. This CDR3 contains 13 residues. Germline V gene data show CDR1 as SGHDN and CDR2 as FVKESK. The CDR3 DNA reads TGTGCCAGCAGCCAAGGGGCCGGGAATGGCTACACCTTC. Its protein is CASSQGAGNGYTF. The complete variable domain, with remaining parts taken from reference TRBV14 and TRBJ1-2, reads EAGVTQFPSHSVIEKGQTVTLRCDPISGHDNLYWYRRVMGKEIKFLLHFVKESKQDESGMPNNRFLAERTGGTYSTLKVQPAELEDSGVYFCASSQGAGNGYTFGSGTRLTVV.

This chain joins TRBV6-2 or TRBV6-3 and TRBJ1-5; tentative D call: TRBD1 (5 bases). From germline, CDR1 is MNHEY and CDR2 SVGEGT. The ends were cut back, 4 bases at V and 6 bases at J, with 13 bases in the middle. The CDR3 runs 14 residues. CDR3 coding DNA: TGTGCCAGCAGTTTTACGAGGGGTGTTCAGCCCCAGCATTTT. As protein: CASSFTRGVQPQHF.

The V gene is TRBV7-9, the J gene TRBJ1-1; D is undetermined. This CDR3 is 12 amino acids long. Germline CDR1 reads SEHNR; CDR2 reads FQNEAQ (reference sequence). Trimming took off 7 bases at V and 6 bases at J, with 12 bases between the two ends. The CDR3 is CASTGIKSEAFF. CDR3 bases: TGTGCCAGCACGGGAATCAAATCTGAAGCTTTCTTT.